This T cell receptor beta chain was retrieved from a study of T cells after yellow fever vaccination. TCRdb reanalysed the 5' RACE reads using MiXCR and keeps one entry per CDR3 protein. This sample has 300,000 to 350,000 distinct CDR3 sequences, with approximately 8% found just once. CDR1 is SNHLY, CDR2 FYNNEI, per germline. J gave up 6 bases and V 5 bases, and 6 bases lay outside the gene matches. The CDR3 is 14 residues long. The sequence was obtained from a man younger than 35 who received the YFV17D yellow fever vaccine. The sample here was PBMCs, taken around 45 days after the first yellow fever vaccination. This chain connects TRBV2 to TRBJ1-2; 10 bases agree with TRBD1. This chain's CDR3 is CASSLTGGSDGYTF. As DNA, the CDR3 is TGTGCCAGCAGTTTGACAGGGGGCTCGGATGGCTACACCTTC. The complete variable domain, with remaining parts taken from reference TRBV2 and TRBJ1-2, reads EPEVTQTPSHQVTQMGQEVILRCVPISNHLYFYWYRQILGQKVEFLVSFYNNEISEKSEIFDDQFSVERPDGSNFTLKIRSTKLEDSAMYFCASSLTGGSDGYTFGSGTRLTVV.